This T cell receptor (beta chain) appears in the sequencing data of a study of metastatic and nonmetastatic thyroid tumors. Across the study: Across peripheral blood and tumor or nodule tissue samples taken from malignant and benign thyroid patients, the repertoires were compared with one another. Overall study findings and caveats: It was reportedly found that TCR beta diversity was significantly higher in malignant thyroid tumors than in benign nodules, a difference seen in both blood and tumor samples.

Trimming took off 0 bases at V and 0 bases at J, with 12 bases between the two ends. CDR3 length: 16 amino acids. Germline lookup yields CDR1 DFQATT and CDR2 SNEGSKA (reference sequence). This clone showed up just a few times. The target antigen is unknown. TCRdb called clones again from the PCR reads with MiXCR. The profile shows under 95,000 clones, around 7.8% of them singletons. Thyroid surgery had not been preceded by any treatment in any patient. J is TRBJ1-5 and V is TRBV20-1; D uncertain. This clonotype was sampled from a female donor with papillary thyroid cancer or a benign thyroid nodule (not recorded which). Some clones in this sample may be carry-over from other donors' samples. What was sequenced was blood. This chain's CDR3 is CSARDSRSHSNQPQHF. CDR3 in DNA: TGCAGTGCTAGAGATTCTAGGTCACATAGCAATCAGCCCCAGCATTTT.